Each of the 22 T cell receptor beta chains below was sequenced from the same sample in a study of shared clonotypes between healthy human individuals. The method was immunoSEQ multiplex PCR; TCRdb's version includes in-frame clones alone and lacks a portion of them. The sample has 750,000 to 1,000,000 clones; 92% are singletons. The naive CD8 population came from CD45RO-negative cells selected for CCR7, without terminally differentiated effector memory CD45RA+ cells. Material: naive CD8+ T cells sorted from blood. The receptor source for this set is a man aged 25 to 45 in good health.

This chain connects TRBV2 to TRBJ2-7; a weak D match, TRBD1 (6 bases). V was shortened by 8 bases and J by 4 bases, with 21 bases between the two germline ends. The length of the CDR3 is 15 residues. Germline loops: CDR1 SNHLY, CDR2 FYNNEI. CDR3 loop: CASLDRGLGGYEQYF. The CDR3 nucleotides read TGTGCCAGCTTGGATAGGGGGTTAGGCGGGTACGAGCAGTACTTC.

This clone occurred once. The genes are TRBV20-1 and TRBJ2-1; possible D gene TRBD1, 5 bases. The CDR3 covers 11 residues. The germline CDR1 and CDR2 sequences are DFQATT and SNEGSKA (reference sequence). V was cut by 0 bases and J by 10 bases, with 7 bases left in between. The CDR3 nucleotides are TGCAGTGCTAGAGAGGACACCGAGCAGTTCTTC. It yields the protein CSAREDTEQFF.

The chain has TRBV5-1 and TRBJ2-2; weak D call: TRBD1 (5 bases). Germline V gene sequence: CDR1 SGHRS, CDR2 YFSETQ. Trimming took off 5 bases at V and 1 base at J, with 12 bases between the two ends. The CDR3 has 15 amino acids. CDR3 sequence: CASSPTVVNTGELFF. DNA of the CDR3: TGCGCCAGCAGTCCGACAGTGGTGAACACCGGGGAGCTGTTTTTT.

The rearrangement links TRBV5-4 to TRBJ2-2; D unresolved. The germline V and J ends were trimmed by 4 bases and 1 base, with 14 bases remaining between them. This CDR3 contains 16 residues. Germline-derived CDR1 and CDR2 are SGHNT and YYREEE (reference sequence). The CDR3 spells CASSLDQTGNTGELFF. The CDR3 DNA is TGTGCCAGCAGCCTGGACCAAACGGGGAACACCGGGGAGCTGTTTTTT.

This clone has just a few counts. The chain links TRBV16 to TRBJ1-1; D is perhaps TRBD1 (6 bases). This CDR3 contains 14 residues. Germline V gives CDR1 KGHSY, CDR2 FQNENV. V was clipped by 7 bases and J by 5 bases, with 17 bases between them. The CDR3 region has the DNA TGTGCCAGCAATCCAAGGGGGGGCTGGACTGAAGCTTTCTTT. Encoded protein: CASNPRGGWTEAFF.

The chain has TRBV4-3 and TRBJ1-1; D may be TRBD1 (5 bases). Germline V gene sequence: CDR1 LGHNA, CDR2 YSLEER. The length of the CDR3 is 14 residues. The V and J ends lost 0 bases and 5 bases respectively, with 10 bases between them. In nucleotides, the CDR3 is TGCGCCAGCAGCCAAGACAGGGAGAGGACTGAAGCTTTCTTT. Residues: CASSQDRERTEAFF.

The chain recombines TRBV7-2 with TRBJ2-1; possible D gene TRBD2, 6 bases. V was trimmed by 1 base and J by 4 bases, leaving 14 bases between them. The CDR3 length is 16 residues. Germline CDR1 is SGHTA and CDR2 is FQGNSA. The CDR3 here is CASSLGPGLVYNEQFF. CDR3 bases: TGTGCCAGCAGCTTAGGACCGGGACTCGTATACAATGAGCAGTTCTTC.

This chain's CDR3 is CASSHLGNQPQHF. CDR3 bases: TGCGCCAGCAGCCATTTAGGCAATCAGCCCCAGCATTTT. The rearrangement uses TRBV4-1 and TRBJ1-5; D remains unclear. Germline V gives CDR1 MGHRA, CDR2 YSYEKL. The CDR3 runs 13 residues. Trimming took 3 bases from V and 2 from J, leaving 5 bases between them.

V is TRBV4-2 and J is TRBJ2-1; the match to TRBD2 covers 8 bases. The CDR3 extends over 14 amino acids. Per the germline V gene, CDR1 is LGHNA and CDR2 is YNFKEQ. The V gene end was trimmed by 1 base and the J gene end by 7 bases; junction bases not matched to a gene: 3. The CDR3 nucleotides are TGTGCCAGCAGCCAAGCGGGAGGGGTTAATGAGCAGTTCTTC. This codes for CASSQAGGVNEQFF.

CDR3 in DNA: TGCACCGCCGATGACACCCGAAACTATGGCTACACCTTC. Translating it yields CTADDTRNYGYTF. The chain uses TRBV29-1 and TRBJ1-2; D is undetermined. The germline gives CDR1 SQVTM, CDR2 ANQGSEA. The CDR3 spans 13 residues.

The rearrangement joins TRBV29-1 to TRBJ2-5, with D perhaps TRBD2 (6 bases). Per germline, CDR1 SQVTM and CDR2 ANQGSEA. The CDR3 spans 13 residues. With 6 bases removed from V and 5 bases from J, the gap between germline ends came to 16 bases. The CDR3 reads CSVDGGYSETQYF. CDR3 sequence (DNA): TGCAGCGTCGACGGGGGATACTCGGAGACCCAGTACTTC.

The CDR3 coding sequence is TGTGCCAGCAGTTTATCGAAGCTCCCCCGGGGATACGAGCAGTACTTC. Its protein is CASSLSKLPRGYEQYF. The V and J genes are TRBV27 and TRBJ2-7; a possible D gene is TRBD2 (5 bases). This CDR3 spans 16 amino acids. V lost 0 bases, J lost 4 bases, and 16 bases lay in between. Germline CDR1 is MNHEY and CDR2 is SMNVEV (reference sequence).

The chain employs TRBV27 and TRBJ2-1, with a tentative D call TRBD2 (6 bases). CDR3 length: 14 residues. Germline V gene data show CDR1 as MNHEY and CDR2 as SMNVEV (reference sequence). V was clipped by 3 bases and J by 10 bases, with 16 bases between them. CDR3: CASSLGGGGSEQFF. As DNA, the CDR3 is TGTGCCAGCAGTTTGGGGGGTGGGGGATCGGAGCAGTTCTTC.

This chain joins TRBV5-3 and TRBJ2-2; 7 nucleotides agree with TRBD2. TRBV5-3 is an ORF for which the function is uncertain. The CDR3 contains 13 residues. J lost 7 bases, V lost 4 bases, and 4 bases had no gene match. The CDR3 DNA sequence: TGTGCCAGAAGCCGGGGGGAGCACGGGGAGCTGTTTTTT. Its protein is CARSRGEHGELFF.

The chain is built from TRBV10-3 and TRBJ2-1; 8 positions match TRBD1. The germline V gene encodes CDR1 ENHRY and CDR2 SYGVKD. The CDR3 has 14 residues. Trimming cost V 6 bases and J 3 bases; bases outside gene matches: 4. The CDR3 DNA reads as TGTGCCATCAGCCCGGGACAGGACTACAATGAGCAGTTCTTC. Residues: CAISPGQDYNEQFF.

The chain has TRBV10-1 and TRBJ2-1, with 8 nucleotides matching TRBD2. Germline CDR1 WNHNN, CDR2 SYGVQD (reference sequence). The junction had 14 bases not matched to a gene; V was cut back by 6 bases and J by 7 bases. This CDR3 has 16 amino acids. The CDR3 DNA reads TGCGCCAGCAGCGACCTCATCGGGAGGGCGTGGAATGAGCAGTTCTTC. Translation gives CASSDLIGRAWNEQFF.

This clone was picked up one time. The rearrangement uses TRBV19 and TRBJ1-5, with D possibly matching TRBD1 (6 bases). Trimming stripped 4 bases from V and 2 bases from J, with 18 bases between. Germline assignment: CDR1 LNHDA and CDR2 SQIVND (reference sequence). The length of the CDR3 is 17 residues. The CDR3, as DNA: TGTGCCAGTAGTACGTATCAGGGGCCCGACGGCAATCAGCCCCAGCATTTT. This codes for CASSTYQGPDGNQPQHF.

The V call is TRBV29-1, the J call TRBJ1-4; perhaps TRBD1 as D (6 bases). Germline V gene data show CDR1 as SQVTM and CDR2 as ANQGSEA. Trimming shortened V by 4 bases and J by 4 bases, and 40 bases separated the two germline ends. CDR3 length equals 23 residues. For the CDR3, the DNA is TGCAGCGTTGGAGGGGGGGAGACGGCGGCGGCCTCCGCCGTACCGGGGTTTAATGAAAAACTGTTTTTT. Amino acid sequence: CSVGGGETAAASAVPGFNEKLFF.

The chain carries TRBV5-1 and TRBJ2-7, with D possibly TRBD1 on 6 matching bases. This CDR3 spans 14 amino acids. Trimming stripped 0 bases from V and 1 base from J, with 8 bases between. From germline, CDR1 is SGHRS and CDR2 YFSETQ. The CDR3, as DNA: TGCGCCAGCAGCTTGGAACAGGGATCCTACGAGCAGTACTTC. It yields the protein CASSLEQGSYEQYF.

The count of this clone is one. The genes are TRBV27 and TRBJ2-5; 8 positions match TRBD1. The CDR3 extends over 18 amino acids. The trim removed 5 bases at V and 9 bases at J, leaving 23 bases unmatched. Germline V CDR1 and CDR2: MNHEY, SMNVEV (reference sequence). This chain's CDR3 is CASSLARTSIAETGAQYF. The CDR3 DNA reads as TGTGCCAGCAGTCTGGCGCGGACTTCGATAGCGGAGACAGGGGCCCAGTACTTC.

This clone was recorded only once. The V gene is TRBV11-2, the J gene TRBJ2-2; D is perhaps TRBD2 (5 bases). This CDR3 contains 14 residues. The V end was cut by 11 bases, the J end by 3 bases, with 16 bases between. CDR1 SGHAT and CDR2 FQNNGV come from the germline V gene. Written as DNA, the CDR3 is TGTGCCGCAGAGGGCAAGCCCGACACCGGGGAGCTGTTTTTT. Translated, it gives CAAEGKPDTGELFF.

The table lists this clone with a count of one. The chain carries TRBV7-2 and TRBJ2-7; D is unresolved. The CDR3 is made up of 11 amino acids. Germline lookup yields CDR1 SGHTA and CDR2 FQGNSA. The ends were cut back, 5 bases at V and 6 bases at J, with 8 bases in the middle. The CDR3 nucleotides read TGTGCCAGCAGCCCCGCTATCGAGCAGTACTTC. This encodes CASSPAIEQYF. Together with reference TRBV7-2 and TRBJ2-7, the CDR3 gives the full variable domain: GAGVSQSPSNKVTEKGKDVELRCDPISGHTALYWYRQSLGQGLEFLIYFQGNSAPDKSGLPSDRFSAERTGGSVSTLTIQRTQQEDSAVYLCASSPAIEQYFGPGTRLTVT.